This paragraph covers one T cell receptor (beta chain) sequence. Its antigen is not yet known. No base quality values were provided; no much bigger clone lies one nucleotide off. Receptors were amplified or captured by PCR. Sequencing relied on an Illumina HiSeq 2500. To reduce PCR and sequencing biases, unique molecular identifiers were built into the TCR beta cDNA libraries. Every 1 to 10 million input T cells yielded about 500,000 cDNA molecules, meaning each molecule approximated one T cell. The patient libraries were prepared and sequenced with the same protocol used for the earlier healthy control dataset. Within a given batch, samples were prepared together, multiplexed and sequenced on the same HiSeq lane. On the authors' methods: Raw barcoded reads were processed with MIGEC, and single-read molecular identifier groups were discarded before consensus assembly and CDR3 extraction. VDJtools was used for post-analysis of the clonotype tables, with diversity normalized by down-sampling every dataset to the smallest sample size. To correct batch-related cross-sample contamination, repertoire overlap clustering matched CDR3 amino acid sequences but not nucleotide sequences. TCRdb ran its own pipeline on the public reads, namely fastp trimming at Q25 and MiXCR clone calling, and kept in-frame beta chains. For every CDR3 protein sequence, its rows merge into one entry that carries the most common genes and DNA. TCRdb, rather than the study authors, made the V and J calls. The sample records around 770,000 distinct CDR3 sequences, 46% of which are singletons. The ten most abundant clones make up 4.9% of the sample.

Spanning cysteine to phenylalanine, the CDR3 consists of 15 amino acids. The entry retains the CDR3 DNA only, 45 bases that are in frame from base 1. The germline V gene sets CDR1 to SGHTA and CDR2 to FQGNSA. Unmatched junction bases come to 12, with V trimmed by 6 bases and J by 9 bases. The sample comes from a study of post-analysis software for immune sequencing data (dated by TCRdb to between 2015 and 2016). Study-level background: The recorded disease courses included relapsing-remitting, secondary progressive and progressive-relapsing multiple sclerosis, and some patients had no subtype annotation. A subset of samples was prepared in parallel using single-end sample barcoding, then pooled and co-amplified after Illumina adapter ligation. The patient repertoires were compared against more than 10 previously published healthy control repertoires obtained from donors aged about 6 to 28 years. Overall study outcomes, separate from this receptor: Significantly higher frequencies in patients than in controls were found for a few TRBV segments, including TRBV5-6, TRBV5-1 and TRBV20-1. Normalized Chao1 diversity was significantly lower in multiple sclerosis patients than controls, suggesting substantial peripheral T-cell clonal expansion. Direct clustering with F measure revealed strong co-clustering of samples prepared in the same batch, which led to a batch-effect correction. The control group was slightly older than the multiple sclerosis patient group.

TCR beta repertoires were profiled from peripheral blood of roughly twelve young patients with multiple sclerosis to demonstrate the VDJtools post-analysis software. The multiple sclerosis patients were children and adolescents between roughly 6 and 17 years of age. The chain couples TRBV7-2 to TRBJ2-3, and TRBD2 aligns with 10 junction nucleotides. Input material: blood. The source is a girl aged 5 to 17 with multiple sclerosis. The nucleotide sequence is TGTGCCAGCAGTCTTACTAGCGGGGCTCCATGGACGCAGTATTTT. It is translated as CASSLTSGAPWTQYF.